This T cell receptor beta chain comes out of a study of T cells in Graves' hyperthyroidism and ophthalmopathy. The source material, RNA transcripts, was used to amplify TCR beta CDR3 regions. HTBI primers were employed in a first-round RT-PCR of the TCR CDR3. TCRdb called the multiplex PCR reads again in MiXCR, with one record for every CDR3 protein. Of a few hundred thousand distinct CDR3 sequences in the sample, approximately 44% are singletons; the top ten hold approximately 7.5%. This clonotype turned up a few times. Clinical symptoms, serum thyroxine and TRAb, thyroid ultrasound and orbital computed tomography together formed the diagnostic basis. The CDR3 runs 13 residues. Germline V CDR1 and CDR2: SGHTA, FQGNSA. Trimming left V 1 base short and J 4 bases short, with 6 bases between.

The clonotype originates from a woman aged 18-29 years with Graves' hyperthyroidism. The gene calls are TRBV7-2 and TRBJ2-3; D uncertain. The material sequenced was peripheral blood or thyroid tissue (not recorded which). The CDR3 region is CASSLVVSDTQYF. The CDR3 DNA follows: TGTGCCAGCAGCTTAGTAGTTTCAGATACGCAGTATTTT.